The 17 T cell receptor beta chains below all came from one sample that was sequenced in a study of blood T cell repertoires in COVID-19. Repertoires were generated with immunoSEQ multiplex PCR, while TCRdb's copy carries only in-frame clones and drops some. The sample records about 190,000 clones, under 80% being singletons. The sample was PBMCs or T cells enriched from blood (not recorded which). All receptors derive from a woman between 50 and 59 years old with acute COVID-19.

This chain links TRBV5-4 with TRBJ1-2; no firm D call. Germline assignment: CDR1 SGHNT and CDR2 YYREEE (reference sequence). V lost 3 bases, J lost 4 bases, and 16 bases lay in between. This CDR3 region has 15 residues. The CDR3 bases are TGTGCCAGCAGCTCACCTGAGGAGGTCTCCTATGGCTACACCTTC. Protein product: CASSSPEEVSYGYTF.

The rearrangement joins TRBV7-9 to TRBJ1-2; perhaps TRBD1 as D (5 bases). The V and J ends lost 4 bases and 6 bases respectively, with 12 bases between them. Germline V gene sequence: CDR1 SEHNR, CDR2 FQNEAQ (reference sequence). The CDR3 runs 13 residues. The CDR3 sequence: CASSSGGGDGYTF. The CDR3 DNA sequence: TGTGCCAGCAGCTCAGGCGGGGGGGATGGCTACACCTTC.

This chain uses TRBV10-3 with TRBJ1-1; maybe TRBD1 (5 bases). The ends were cut back, 11 bases at V and 1 base at J, with 11 bases in the middle. Germline V gives CDR1 ENHRY, CDR2 SYGVKD. The CDR3 extends over 12 amino acids. As DNA, the CDR3 is TGTGCCTCCAGGGATACGAACACTGAAGCTTTCTTT. Amino acid sequence: CASRDTNTEAFF.

The chain joins TRBV5-4 to TRBJ2-1; 14 bases are shared with TRBD2. V shed 0 bases, J shed 6 bases, and the junction held 2 bases outside the gene matches. Germline assignment: CDR1 SGHNT and CDR2 YYREEE (reference sequence). This CDR3 is 16 amino acids long. The CDR3 protein is CASSLGGLAGANEQFF. The CDR3 DNA follows: TGTGCCAGCAGCTTGGGGGGACTAGCGGGGGCCAATGAGCAGTTCTTC.

V gene TRBV28 combines with J gene TRBJ1-2; D is possibly TRBD1 (6 bases). Germline loops: CDR1 MDHEN, CDR2 SYDVKM. V dropped 10 bases and J dropped 5 bases, with 11 bases sitting between them. The CDR3 runs to 11 residues. This CDR3 is CATDGQYGYTF. In DNA, the CDR3 is TGTGCCACCGACGGACAGTATGGCTACACCTTC.

The chain links TRBV19 to TRBJ2-2; 8 bases match TRBD1. V shed 3 bases and J 3 bases; nucleotides not matched to a gene: 12. Germline V CDR1 and CDR2: LNHDA, SQIVND (reference sequence). The CDR3 covers 18 residues. CDR3 DNA sequence: TGTGCCAGTAGTATGCCCTGGGACAGGCCTCTCGACACCGGGGAGCTGTTTTTT. Translated: CASSMPWDRPLDTGELFF.

The chain joins TRBV6-6 to TRBJ1-1; tentatively, D is TRBD1 (5 bases). V lost 10 bases and J 3 bases, leaving 15 bases between the germline ends. The CDR3 runs 13 residues. CDR1 and CDR2 (germline): MNHNY, SVGAGI (reference sequence). In DNA, the CDR3 is TGTGCCACCCATCGGGGGGGGGACACTGAAGCTTTCTTT. Encoded protein: CATHRGGDTEAFF.

This sequence joins TRBV6-2 or TRBV6-3 and TRBJ1-1; 7 nucleotides match TRBD1. Per germline, CDR1 MNHEY and CDR2 SVGEGT. The CDR3 has 13 residues. V was pared by 6 bases and J by 4 bases, with 5 bases of the junction left unmatched. In DNA form, the CDR3 reads TGTGCCAGCAGCAACAGGGGATCCACTGAAGCTTTCTTT. It codes for CASSNRGSTEAFF.

This clone was seen just once. V usage is TRBV29-1 and J usage is TRBJ1-1; TRBD1 aligns across 9 bases. The CDR3 is 14 residues long. CDR1 and CDR2 from the germline V gene are SQVTM and ANQGSEA. With V trimmed by 7 bases and J by 1 base, 7 bases remained unmatched. CDR3 bases: TGCAGCGGTCGACAGGGGGGAAAGAACACTGAAGCTTTCTTT. Translation: CSGRQGGKNTEAFF. Based on the CDR3 plus reference TRBV29-1 and TRBJ1-1, the full variable domain is SAVISQKPSRDICQRGTSLTIQCQVDSQVTMMFWYRQQPGQSLTLIATANQGSEATYESGFVIDKFPISRPNLTFSTLTVSNMSPEDSSIYLCSGRQGGKNTEAFFGQGTRLTVV.

Regarding this clone: Other DNA variants within this sample encode the same CDR3. This CDR3 reads CASGSGETQYF. The CDR3 region has the DNA TGTGCCAGCGGTAGCGGAGAGACCCAGTACTTC. The chain combines TRBV3-1 (or the pseudogene TRBV3-2) with TRBJ2-5, with D maybe TRBD2 (6 bases). The length of the CDR3 is 11 residues. The V gene lost 8 bases and the J gene lost 4 bases, with 8 bases spanning the gap. Germline assignment: CDR1 LGHDT and CDR2 YNNKEL (reference sequence).

The J gene is TRBJ1-5, the V gene TRBV5-8; D remains ambiguous. V was cut by 3 bases and J by 5 bases, with 18 bases left in between. This CDR3 spans 16 amino acids. Germline V gene data show CDR1 as SGHTS and CDR2 as YDEGEE. The CDR3 sequence is CASSYIPTAGDQPQHF. CDR3 nucleotides: TGTGCCAGCAGCTATATTCCCACGGCAGGCGATCAGCCCCAGCATTTT.

This clone showed up just a few times. The gene calls are TRBV28 and TRBJ1-5; D not resolved. V lost 1 base, J lost 6 bases, and 13 bases lay in between. This CDR3 contains 15 residues. The V gene's germline CDR1 is MDHEN and CDR2 SYDVKM. In DNA, the CDR3 is TGTGCCAGCAGTTTATTGGTTGGAGGCGGTCAGCCCCAGCATTTT. This gives the protein CASSLLVGGGQPQHF.

The genes are TRBV12-3 or TRBV12-4 and TRBJ1-5; D is ambiguous. The V gene lost 0 bases and the J gene lost 6 bases, with 6 bases spanning the gap. The CDR3 totals 13 residues. The CDR3 spells CASSLAVGQPQHF. CDR3 nucleotide sequence: TGTGCCAGCAGTTTAGCGGTCGGTCAGCCCCAGCATTTT.

The V gene is TRBV5-1, the J gene TRBJ1-1; 7 positions agree with TRBD1. The CDR3 length is 15 residues. J was trimmed by 4 bases and V by 3 bases; bases with no gene match: 9. Germline CDR1 SGHRS, CDR2 YFSETQ. The CDR3 DNA sequence: TGCGCCAGCAGCTGGGGGACAGTCTCCAGCACTGAAGCTTTCTTT. Amino acid sequence: CASSWGTVSSTEAFF.

This clone turned up a few times. V gene TRBV6-4 combines with J gene TRBJ2-3; D is undetermined. Germline V lookup: CDR1 MRHNA, CDR2 SNTAGT. Deletions cut 0 bases from V and 6 bases from J, with 7 bases between. The CDR3 runs 13 residues. The CDR3 region has the DNA TGTGCCAGCAGTGACTCGTACGGGGATACGCAGTATTTT. Protein product: CASSDSYGDTQYF.

The chain combines TRBV6-5 with TRBJ1-1; TRBD1 agrees at 8 bases. Germline CDR1 is MNHEY and CDR2 is SVGAGI. CDR3 length: 11 amino acids. The V gene end was trimmed by 6 bases and the J gene end by 12 bases; junction bases not matched to a gene: 6. In nucleotides, the CDR3 is TGTGCCAGCAGACCGGACAGGGCGACTTTCTTT. This sequence encodes CASRPDRATFF.

CDR3 DNA sequence: TGCGCCAGCAGCACCGGGGACAGGGGGGCGTATGGCTACACCTTC. Amino acid sequence: CASSTGDRGAYGYTF. V and J are TRBV5-1 and TRBJ1-2; 11 bases are shared with TRBD1. Germline values: CDR1 SGHRS, CDR2 YFSETQ. This CDR3 spans 15 amino acids. V lost 4 bases, J lost 5 bases, and 7 bases stayed unmatched.